Described below is a single T cell receptor (beta chain) sequence and its context. How the authors handled the data: Nucleated cell number was recorded as an estimate derived from reference gene primer amplification. Sequenced by immunoSEQ multiplex PCR; TCRdb stores in-frame clones only, minus some. For V, J and clone size, that table is used; D and trimming come from the DNA. The sample includes around 160,000 clones, around 85% of them seen just once. The data derive from a study of blood T cell repertoires in COVID-19. Across the whole study: The study drew acute and convalescent COVID-19 samples from the United States, Italy and Spain. Nucleic acid was either cDNA or gDNA, and it came from T cells, B-cell-depleted T cells, or PBMCs.

The CDR3 has 15 amino acids. CDR1 is MNHEY, CDR2 SVGAGI, per germline. The V and J ends lost 8 bases and 4 bases respectively, with 18 bases between them. The chain combines TRBV6-5 with TRBJ2-1; the D gene is possibly TRBD1 (6 bases). The sequence came from a man aged 60 to 75 with active or convalescent COVID-19. Sequencing input: peripheral blood. The DNA of the CDR3 is TGTGCCAGCGACTTACAGGGAGCTCAGTACAATGAGCAGTTCTTC. Translating it yields CASDLQGAQYNEQFF.